This TCR beta chain was found in a study of CD8+ T cells in alopecia areata. cDNA reverse transcribed from extracted RNA served as the sequencing template. Clones were read by immunoSEQ multiplex PCR, and TCRdb kept only the in-frame ones, dropping some. The sample consists of under 130,000 clones, around 50% of them appearing once. The sample taken for sequencing was CD4+ T cells sorted from blood. The sequence derives from a human donor in good health.

CDR3: CASSLALAILQETQYF. CDR3 nucleotide sequence: TGTGCCAGCAGCTTAGCACTAGCGATCCTCCAAGAGACCCAGTACTTC. The genes are TRBV7-2 and TRBJ2-5; TRBD2 aligns across 7 bases. CDR1 is SGHTA, CDR2 FQGNSA, per germline. The CDR3 is made up of 16 amino acids. J lost 1 base, V lost 0 bases, and 5 bases had no gene match.